Each of the 27 T cell receptor beta chains below was sequenced from the same sample in a study of radiotherapy plus CTLA-4 blockade in lung cancer. Clones were read by immunoSEQ multiplex PCR, and TCRdb kept only the in-frame ones, dropping some. The repertoire holds about 62,000 clones, with approximately 80% as singletons. This material consisted of peripheral blood, taken from a patient treated with radiotherapy plus ipilimumab. These receptors originate from a human donor with non-small cell lung cancer who had a complete response to radiotherapy plus ipilimumab.

This clone appeared a single time. The chain uses TRBV27 and TRBJ1-5; TRBD1 agrees at 12 bases. Germline loops: CDR1 MNHEY, CDR2 SMNVEV (reference sequence). Trimming removed 4 bases from V and 5 bases from J; junction bases left unmatched: 6. The CDR3 spans 16 residues. CDR3 loop: CASSSRGQGAHQPQHF. The CDR3 DNA reads as TGTGCCAGCAGTTCCAGGGGACAGGGGGCCCATCAGCCCCAGCATTTT.

V and J are TRBV23-1 and TRBJ1-2, with D possibly being TRBD1 (6 bases). TRBV23-1 has ORF status, its function being uncertain. The CDR3 runs 17 residues. V lost 0 bases, J lost 5 bases, and 19 bases lay in between. The CDR3: CASSQSSPGGHSYGYTF. Here the CDR3 DNA reads TGCGCCAGCAGTCAATCGAGTCCCGGGGGGCACTCGTATGGCTACACCTTC.

This clone was observed once. The chain combines TRBV5-6 with TRBJ2-2, with D perhaps matching TRBD2 (6 bases). The CDR3 is 16 residues long. V was shortened by 4 bases and J by 2 bases, with 15 bases between the two germline ends. The germline CDR1 and CDR2 sequences are SGHDT and YYEEEE. The CDR3 loop reads CASSLWGLLNTGELFF. For the CDR3, the DNA is TGTGCCAGCAGCCTATGGGGACTGCTCAACACCGGGGAGCTGTTTTTT.

The chain combines TRBV6-5 with TRBJ1-4, with D hard to call. The CDR3 spans 13 residues. Germline V gives CDR1 MNHEY, CDR2 SVGAGI. V was trimmed by 3 bases and J by 8 bases, leaving 10 bases between them. CDR3 sequence reads: CASSYGYGEKLFF. The CDR3 nucleotides read TGTGCCAGCAGTTATGGTTACGGAGAAAAACTGTTTTTT.

The genes are TRBV10-3 and TRBJ2-3; D perhaps matches TRBD2 (5 bases). CDR3 length: 13 residues. The V and J ends lost 6 bases and 0 bases respectively, with 7 bases between them. Looked up from germline, CDR1 is ENHRY and CDR2 is SYGVKD. The CDR3 here is CAIREASTDTQYF. The CDR3 region has the DNA TGTGCCATCAGGGAGGCAAGCACAGATACGCAGTATTTT.

The chain links TRBV5-6 to TRBJ2-5; perhaps TRBD1 as D (6 bases). Deletions cut 2 bases from V and 6 bases from J, with 14 bases between. Germline CDR1 and CDR2: SGHDT and YYEEEE. CDR3 size: 14 residues. The CDR3 sequence: CASSLGGVPKTQYF. For the CDR3, the DNA is TGTGCCAGCAGCTTAGGGGGAGTTCCGAAGACCCAGTACTTC. Complete variable domain (other parts from reference TRBV5-6 and TRBJ2-5): DAGVTQSPTHLIKTRGQQVTLRCSPKSGHDTVSWYQQALGQGPQFIFQYYEEEERQRGNFPDRFSGHQFPNYSSELNVNALLLGDSALYLCASSLGGVPKTQYFGPGTRLLVL.

This rearrangement joins TRBV4-3 to TRBJ2-1, with 15 nucleotides matching TRBD2. V was clipped by 0 bases and J by 7 bases; unmatched bases: 13. The CDR3 sequence is 20 residues long. Germline V CDR1 and CDR2: LGHNA, YSLEER. CDR3 nucleotides: TGCGCCAGCAGCCAAGATCCATCCCCCTCTGGACTAGCGGGGGGGAATGAGCAGTTCTTC. Its translation is CASSQDPSPSGLAGGNEQFF.

This chain joins TRBV7-8 and TRBJ2-5, with D perhaps matching TRBD1 (5 bases). Trimming cost V 5 bases and J 4 bases, with 8 bases left between them. Germline values: CDR1 SGHVS, CDR2 FQNEAQ. This CDR3 has 12 residues. DNA for the CDR3: TGTGCCAGCAGCAGAGACAGAGAGACCCAGTACTTC. Residues: CASSRDRETQYF.

V usage is TRBV7-8 and J usage is TRBJ1-1; maybe TRBD1 (5 bases). Germline values: CDR1 SGHVS, CDR2 FQNEAQ. CDR3 size: 20 residues. Between the trimmed V and J ends, which lost 1 base and 0 bases, there was a span of 24 bases. This CDR3 is CASSLDNPGFTRGMNTEAFF. The CDR3 DNA follows: TGTGCCAGCAGCTTAGACAACCCGGGGTTTACTCGGGGGATGAACACTGAAGCTTTCTTT.

This clone was picked up a small number of times. The V and J genes are TRBV5-1 and TRBJ2-2; D ambiguous. V shed 2 bases and J shed 7 bases, with 9 bases lying between them. The CDR3 is made up of 13 amino acids. CDR1 is SGHRS, CDR2 YFSETQ, per germline. The CDR3 DNA reads TGCGCCAGCAGCTTTTCCCTGGGCGGGGAGCTGTTTTTT. Protein: CASSFSLGGELFF.

The chain recombines TRBV12-5 with TRBJ2-4; 10 nucleotides agree with TRBD1. Germline lookup yields CDR1 LGHNT and CDR2 FRNRAP. J gave up 9 bases and V 7 bases, and 9 bases lay outside the gene matches. CDR3 size: 14 residues. CDR3 sequence reads: CASARDRGPGIQYF. In DNA form, the CDR3 reads TGTGCTAGTGCCCGGGACAGGGGACCTGGCATTCAGTACTTC.

This clone was counted only a few times. V is TRBV7-2 and J is TRBJ2-1; 7 nucleotides align to TRBD1. CDR1 SGHTA and CDR2 FQGNSA come from the germline V gene. The CDR3 extends over 12 amino acids. V lost 3 bases and J lost 13; bases outside the gene matches: 6. CDR3: CASSLSGQVQFF. The CDR3 DNA reads as TGTGCCAGCAGCTTGTCCGGACAGGTTCAGTTCTTC.

The chain carries TRBV7-9 and TRBJ2-3; 11 bases are shared with TRBD2. Trimming took 5 bases from V and 1 from J; bases not matched to a gene: 2. The CDR3 is 15 amino acids. CDR1 is SEHNR, CDR2 FQNEAQ, per germline (reference sequence). The CDR3 coding sequence is TGTGCCAGCAGCCCACTAGCGGGGGGCACAGATACGCAGTATTTT. As protein: CASSPLAGGTDTQYF.

The chain is built from TRBV6-5 and TRBJ2-1, with no clear D. CDR1 and CDR2 from the germline V gene are MNHEY and SVGAGI. There are 11 residues in the CDR3. V gave up 5 bases and J gave up 8 bases, with 7 bases separating them. CDR3 sequence: CASSPSDEQFF. Here the CDR3 DNA reads TGTGCCAGCAGTCCCAGCGATGAGCAGTTCTTC.

In this sample, this clone turned up once. V and J are TRBV6-1 and TRBJ1-1, with TRBD1 matching 7 bases. The ends lost 4 bases at V and 1 base at J; junction bases unmatched: 6. In germline, CDR1 is MNHNS, CDR2 SASEGT. CDR3 length equals 15 residues. The CDR3 region has the DNA TGTGCCAGCAGTGCCCCAAACAGGGGGAACACTGAAGCTTTCTTT. Translating it yields CASSAPNRGNTEAFF.

This clone has just a few counts. The gene calls are TRBV7-6 and TRBJ1-3; a possible D gene is TRBD1 (5 bases). Germline-derived CDR1 and CDR2 are SGHVS and FNYEAQ. The CDR3 consists of 15 residues. Trimming stripped 1 base from V and 2 bases from J, with 9 bases between. For the CDR3, the DNA is TGTGCCAGCAGCTTAGGGGGGATTCCTGGAAACACCATATATTTT. It is translated as CASSLGGIPGNTIYF.

This chain connects TRBV30 to TRBJ1-5, with a tentative D call TRBD1 (6 bases). The CDR3 is 15 residues long. Germline V gives CDR1 GTSNPN, CDR2 SVGIG (reference sequence). Trimming shortened V by 4 bases and J by 9 bases, and 22 bases separated the two germline ends. CDR3 nucleotide sequence: TGTGCCTGGATGCCCCCAGACAGGCTCGGGGGGCCCCAGCATTTT. Its translation is CAWMPPDRLGGPQHF.

CDR3 amino acids: CASSQDYAARGQPQHF. The DNA for the CDR3 is TGTGCCAGCAGCCAAGATTATGCCGCAAGGGGTCAGCCCCAGCATTTT. The chain combines TRBV14 with TRBJ1-5; TRBD1 is a possible D gene (5 bases). CDR1 is SGHDN and CDR2 is FVKESK in the germline V gene. Trimming took 0 bases from V and 6 from J, leaving 15 bases between them. The CDR3 runs to 16 residues.

This clone was observed a single time. This chain uses TRBV9 with TRBJ2-5, with unresolved D. The CDR3 spans 15 residues. Germline values: CDR1 SGDLS, CDR2 YYNGEE. Trimming pared 3 bases from V and 2 bases from J, leaving 14 bases between. The DNA for the CDR3 is TGTGCCAGCAGCGATCTGGCCGGGTTTCAAGAGACCCAGTACTTC. Translating it yields CASSDLAGFQETQYF.

Comments on this clone: The sample has other DNA sequences that encode this CDR3 too. The rearrangement links TRBV27 to TRBJ2-7; possible D gene TRBD1, 6 bases. The CDR3 is made up of 14 amino acids. Trimming removed 3 bases at V and 4 bases at J, with 13 bases between. Germline assignment: CDR1 MNHEY and CDR2 SMNVEV (reference sequence). The CDR3 DNA reads as TGTGCCAGCAGTTTCCCCGGGACACCTTACGAGCAGTACTTC. It yields the protein CASSFPGTPYEQYF.

This clone was observed a handful of times. This chain joins TRBV5-4 and TRBJ1-1; D remains ambiguous. The CDR3 spans 14 residues. Looked up from germline, CDR1 is SGHNT and CDR2 is YYREEE (reference sequence). Trimming pared 5 bases from V and 0 bases from J, leaving 11 bases between. CDR3 in amino acids: CASRREILNTEAFF. The CDR3 region has the DNA TGTGCCAGCAGGCGTGAGATATTGAACACTGAAGCTTTCTTT.

The sample holds a few counts of this clone. The CDR3: CASSYEVGQPQHF. The CDR3 DNA sequence: TGTGCCAGCAGTTACGAGGTGGGTCAGCCCCAGCATTTT. The V and J genes are TRBV6-5 and TRBJ1-5; no firm D call. Per the germline V gene, CDR1 is MNHEY and CDR2 is SVGAGI. The CDR3 spans 13 residues. V was clipped by 2 bases and J by 6 bases, with 8 bases between them.

This clone was seen more than once but under ten times. V usage is TRBV5-1 and J usage is TRBJ2-7, with D possibly called TRBD1 or TRBD2 (5 bases each). This CDR3 has 14 residues. Germline loops: CDR1 SGHRS, CDR2 YFSETQ. V was pared by 1 base and J by 3 bases, with 11 bases between. The CDR3 DNA reads as TGCGCCAGCAGCTTGCTCGGGGCCCTCTACGAGCAGTACTTC. This translates into CASSLLGALYEQYF.

V is TRBV6-5 and J is TRBJ2-2; a weak D match, TRBD1 (6 bases). The CDR3 has 15 residues. V lost 6 bases and J lost 1, with 12 bases in between. The germline V gene has CDR1 MNHEY and CDR2 SVGAGI. CDR3: CASRNRDKNTGELFF. In nucleotides, the CDR3 is TGTGCCAGCAGAAACCGGGACAAGAACACCGGGGAGCTGTTTTTT.

The J gene is TRBJ1-4, the V gene TRBV7-6; maybe TRBD1 (5 bases). V lost 4 bases and J 4 bases, leaving 13 bases between the germline ends. Germline lookup yields CDR1 SGHVS and CDR2 FNYEAQ. The CDR3 contains 15 residues. This CDR3 is CASSSLSGRNEKLFF. The CDR3 nucleotides are TGTGCCAGCAGCTCCTTATCGGGACGTAATGAAAAACTGTTTTTT.

The chain combines TRBV2 with TRBJ2-5; no reliable D call. The CDR3 covers 13 residues. Germline V gene data show CDR1 as SNHLY and CDR2 as FYNNEI. Trimming left V 6 bases short and J 4 bases short, with 12 bases between. The CDR3, as DNA: TGTGCCAGCAGGCAACCTCCTCGAGAGACCCAGTACTTC. Translation gives CASRQPPRETQYF.

The chain is built from TRBV2 and TRBJ2-3, with 7 bases aligning to TRBD2. V shed 6 bases and J 3 bases; nucleotides not matched to a gene: 9. CDR1 and CDR2 from the germline V gene are SNHLY and FYNNEI. CDR3 length equals 15 residues. The CDR3 loop reads CASRPGTTGTDTQYF. The CDR3 DNA follows: TGTGCCAGCAGACCCGGGACTACAGGAACAGATACGCAGTATTTT.